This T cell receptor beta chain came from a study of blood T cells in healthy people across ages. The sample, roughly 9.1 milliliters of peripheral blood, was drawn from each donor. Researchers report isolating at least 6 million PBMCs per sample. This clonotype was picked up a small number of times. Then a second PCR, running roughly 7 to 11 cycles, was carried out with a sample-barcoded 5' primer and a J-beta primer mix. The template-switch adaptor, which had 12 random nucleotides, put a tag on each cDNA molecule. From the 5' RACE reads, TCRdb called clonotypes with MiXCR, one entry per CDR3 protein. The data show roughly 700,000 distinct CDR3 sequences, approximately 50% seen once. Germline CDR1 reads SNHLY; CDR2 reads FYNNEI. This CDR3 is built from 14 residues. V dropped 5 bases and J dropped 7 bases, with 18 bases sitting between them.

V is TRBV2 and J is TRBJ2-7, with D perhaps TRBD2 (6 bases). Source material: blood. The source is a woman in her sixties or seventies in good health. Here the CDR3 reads CASSLITTRGEQYF. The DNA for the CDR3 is TGTGCCAGCAGTCTGATAACTACCCGGGGGGAGCAGTACTTC.